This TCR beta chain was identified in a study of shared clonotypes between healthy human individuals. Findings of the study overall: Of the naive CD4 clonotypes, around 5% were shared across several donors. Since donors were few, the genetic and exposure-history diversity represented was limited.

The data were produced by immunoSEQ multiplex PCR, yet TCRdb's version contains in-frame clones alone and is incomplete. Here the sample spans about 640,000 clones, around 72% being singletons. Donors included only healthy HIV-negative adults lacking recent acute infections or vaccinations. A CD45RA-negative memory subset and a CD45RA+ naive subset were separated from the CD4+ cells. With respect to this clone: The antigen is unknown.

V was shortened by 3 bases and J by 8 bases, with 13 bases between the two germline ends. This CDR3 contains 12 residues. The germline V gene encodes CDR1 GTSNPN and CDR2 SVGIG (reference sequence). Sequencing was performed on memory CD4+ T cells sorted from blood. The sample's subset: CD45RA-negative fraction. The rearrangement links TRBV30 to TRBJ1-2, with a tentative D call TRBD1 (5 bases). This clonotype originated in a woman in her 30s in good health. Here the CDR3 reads CAWSGATGGYTF. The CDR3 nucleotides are TGTGCCTGGAGCGGGGCGACCGGGGGCTACACCTTC.